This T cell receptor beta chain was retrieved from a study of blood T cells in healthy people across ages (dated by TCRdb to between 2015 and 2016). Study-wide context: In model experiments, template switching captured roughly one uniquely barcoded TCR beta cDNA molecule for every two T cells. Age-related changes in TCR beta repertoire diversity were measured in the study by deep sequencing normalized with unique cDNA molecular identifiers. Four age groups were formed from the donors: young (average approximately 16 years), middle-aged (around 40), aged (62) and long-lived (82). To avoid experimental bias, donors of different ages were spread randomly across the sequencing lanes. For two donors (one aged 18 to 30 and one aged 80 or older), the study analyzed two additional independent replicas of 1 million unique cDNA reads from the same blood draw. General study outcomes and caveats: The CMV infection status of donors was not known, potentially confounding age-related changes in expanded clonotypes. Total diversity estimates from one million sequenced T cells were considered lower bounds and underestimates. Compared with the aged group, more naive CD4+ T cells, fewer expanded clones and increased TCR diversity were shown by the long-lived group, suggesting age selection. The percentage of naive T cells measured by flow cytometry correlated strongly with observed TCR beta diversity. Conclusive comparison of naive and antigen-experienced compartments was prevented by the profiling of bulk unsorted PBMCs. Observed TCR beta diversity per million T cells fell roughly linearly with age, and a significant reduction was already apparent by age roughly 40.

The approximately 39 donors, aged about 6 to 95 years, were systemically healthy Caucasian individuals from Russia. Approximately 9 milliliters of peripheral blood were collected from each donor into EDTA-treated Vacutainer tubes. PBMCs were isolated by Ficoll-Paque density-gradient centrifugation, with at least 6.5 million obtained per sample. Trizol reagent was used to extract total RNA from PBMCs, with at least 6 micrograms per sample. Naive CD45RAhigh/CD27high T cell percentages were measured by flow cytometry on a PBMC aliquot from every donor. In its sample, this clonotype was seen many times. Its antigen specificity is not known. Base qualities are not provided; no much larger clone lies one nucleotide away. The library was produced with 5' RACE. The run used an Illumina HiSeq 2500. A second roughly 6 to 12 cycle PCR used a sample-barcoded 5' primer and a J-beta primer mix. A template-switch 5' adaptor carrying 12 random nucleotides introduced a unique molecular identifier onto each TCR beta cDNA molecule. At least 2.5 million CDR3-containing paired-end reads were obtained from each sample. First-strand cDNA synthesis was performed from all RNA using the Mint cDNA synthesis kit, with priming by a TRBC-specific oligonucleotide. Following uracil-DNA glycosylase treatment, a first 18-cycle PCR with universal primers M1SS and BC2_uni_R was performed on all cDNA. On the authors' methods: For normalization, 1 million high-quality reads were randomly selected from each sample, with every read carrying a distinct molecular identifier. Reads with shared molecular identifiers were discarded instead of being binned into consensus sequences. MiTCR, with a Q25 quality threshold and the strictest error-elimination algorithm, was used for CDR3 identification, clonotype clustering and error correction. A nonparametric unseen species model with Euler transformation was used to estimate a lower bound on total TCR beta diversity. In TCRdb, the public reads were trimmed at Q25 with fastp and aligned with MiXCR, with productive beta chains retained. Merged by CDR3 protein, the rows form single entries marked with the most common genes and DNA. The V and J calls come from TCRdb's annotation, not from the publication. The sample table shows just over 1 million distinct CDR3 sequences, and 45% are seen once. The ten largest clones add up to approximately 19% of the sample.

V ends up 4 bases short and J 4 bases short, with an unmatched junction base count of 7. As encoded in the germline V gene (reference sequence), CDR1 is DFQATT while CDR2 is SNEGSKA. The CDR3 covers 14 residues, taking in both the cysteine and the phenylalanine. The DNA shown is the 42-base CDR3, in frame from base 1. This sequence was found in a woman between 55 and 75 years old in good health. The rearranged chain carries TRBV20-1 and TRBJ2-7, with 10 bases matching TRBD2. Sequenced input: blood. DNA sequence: TGCAGTGCTAAAAGCGGGAGGGCCGATTACGAGCAGTACTTC. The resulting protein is CSAKSGRADYEQYF.